A single sample gave rise to the 23 T cell receptor beta chains below, sequenced in a study of OX40 agonist ivuxolimab in advanced cancers. The repertoire was sequenced with immunoSEQ multiplex PCR; TCRdb's copy has only in-frame clones and lacks some. The top ten clones hold roughly 9.7% of a sample with some 35,000 clones, approximately 79% of them seen once. The sample consisted of CD4+ or CD8+ T cells sorted from blood, taken in a trial of the OX40 agonist ivuxolimab. These receptors were taken from an adult with an advanced solid tumor such as melanoma, head and neck, liver or kidney cancer.

The rearrangement joins TRBV2 to TRBJ2-1; the D call may be TRBD1 or TRBD2 (5 bases each). The germline gives CDR1 SNHLY, CDR2 FYNNEI. This CDR3 is 11 amino acids long. Trimming removed 7 bases at V and 7 bases at J, with 8 bases between. CDR3 coding DNA: TGTGCCAGCAAGAGGGGAAATGAGCAGTTCTTC. Amino acids: CASKRGNEQFF.

This chain connects TRBV6-5 to TRBJ1-4; D ambiguous. Germline CDR1 MNHEY, CDR2 SVGAGI. This CDR3 is 16 amino acids long. V was cut by 2 bases and J by 0 bases, with 10 bases left in between. The CDR3 bases are TGTGCCAGCAGTTACGTACAGCCTCCAACTAATGAAAAACTGTTTTTT. Its protein is CASSYVQPPTNEKLFF.

The chain employs TRBV29-1 and TRBJ2-5; tentative D call: TRBD2 (5 bases). V lost 7 bases, J lost 4 bases, and 16 bases lay in between. The CDR3 sequence is 13 residues long. Looked up from germline, CDR1 is SQVTM and CDR2 is ANQGSEA. The chain's CDR3 is CSGVPGGGETQYF. CDR3 coding DNA: TGCAGCGGAGTCCCGGGTGGAGGAGAGACCCAGTACTTC. The variable domain in full, with the rest retrieved from reference TRBV29-1 and TRBJ2-5, is SAVISQKPSRDICQRGTSLTIQCQVDSQVTMMFWYRQQPGQSLTLIATANQGSEATYESGFVIDKFPISRPNLTFSTLTVSNMSPEDSSIYLCSGVPGGGETQYFGPGTRLLVL.

The chain combines TRBV7-2 with TRBJ2-7; D ambiguous. This CDR3 spans 13 amino acids. V lost 1 base and J 4 bases, leaving 8 bases between the germline ends. Germline loops: CDR1 SGHTA, CDR2 FQGNSA. CDR3 DNA sequence: TGTGCCAGCAGCTTAGGAAATACTTACGAGCAGTACTTC. It yields the protein CASSLGNTYEQYF.

On this clone: Other DNA sequences in this specimen translate into the identical CDR3. This chain uses TRBV2 with TRBJ1-6; maybe TRBD1 (5 bases). V shed 4 bases and J shed 7 bases, with 11 bases lying between them. CDR1 is SNHLY, CDR2 FYNNEI, per germline. CDR3 length: 14 amino acids. The CDR3 DNA reads as TGTGCCAGCAGTGTAGGGGCAAACAATTCACCCCTCCACTTT. It yields the protein CASSVGANNSPLHF.

The chain couples TRBV14 to TRBJ2-7, with 8 bases that match TRBD2. Per the germline V gene, CDR1 is SGHDN and CDR2 is FVKESK. The CDR3 runs 12 residues. The V gene end was trimmed by 8 bases and the J gene end by 6 bases; junction bases not matched to a gene: 6. CDR3 residues: CASGLAWREQYF. CDR3 DNA: TGTGCCAGCGGACTAGCATGGCGCGAGCAGTACTTC. The entire variable domain, with the rest obtained from reference TRBV14 and TRBJ2-7, is as follows: EAGVTQFPSHSVIEKGQTVTLRCDPISGHDNLYWYRRVMGKEIKFLLHFVKESKQDESGMPNNRFLAERTGGTYSTLKVQPAELEDSGVYFCASGLAWREQYFGPGTRLTVT.

This clone appeared once. The chain is built from TRBV5-4 and TRBJ1-1; D unclear. There are 13 residues in the CDR3. The germline V and J ends were trimmed by 0 bases and 8 bases, with 11 bases remaining between them. Germline V lookup: CDR1 SGHNT, CDR2 YYREEE (reference sequence). For the CDR3, the DNA is TGTGCCAGCAGCTTGGGAGGGAAGTGGGAAGCTTTCTTT. This codes for CASSLGGKWEAFF.

This chain joins TRBV7-9 and TRBJ2-2; 8 bases map to TRBD2. V trimming: 5 bases; J trimming: 1 base; junction bases outside the gene matches: 3. This CDR3 spans 15 amino acids. Germline CDR1 SEHNR, CDR2 FQNEAQ (reference sequence). CDR3 in DNA: TGTGCCAGCAGCCGCAGCGGGGGGAACACCGGGGAGCTGTTTTTT. Its protein is CASSRSGGNTGELFF.

This clone has only a few counts. The V gene is TRBV29-1, the J gene TRBJ2-1; TRBD2 agrees at 13 bases. The V segment lost 1 base and the J segment 0 bases; nucleotides outside the gene matches: 6. The CDR3 runs to 18 residues. Germline assignment: CDR1 SQVTM and CDR2 ANQGSEA. Here the CDR3 reads CSVEGLAGGKSSYNEQFF. CDR3 nucleotides: TGCAGCGTTGAAGGACTAGCGGGGGGCAAAAGCTCCTACAATGAGCAGTTCTTC.

The chain links TRBV21-1 to TRBJ2-2; the table's D call, TRBD1, was not checked against the DNA. TRBV21-1 is marked as a pseudogene. The length of the CDR3 is 17 residues. CDR3 protein: CASSTTGQGGSTGELFF. For the CDR3, the DNA is TGTGCCAGCAGCACTACCGGACAAGGGGGAAGCACCGGGGAGCTGTTTTTT.

The genes are TRBV9 and TRBJ2-7; D ambiguous. Germline CDR1 reads SGDLS; CDR2 reads YYNGEE. This CDR3 spans 10 amino acids. Trimming took off 5 bases at V and 1 base at J, with 1 base between the two ends. The CDR3 region is CASRSYEQYF. In DNA form, the CDR3 reads TGTGCCAGCAGATCCTACGAGCAGTACTTC.

The CDR3 DNA is TGTGCCAGCAGTTTTGGGACGGGGAATTCACCCCTCCACTTT. It encodes CASSFGTGNSPLHF. The chain combines TRBV6-6 with TRBJ1-6; possibly TRBD1 for D (5 bases). Trimming stripped 4 bases from V and 7 bases from J, with 11 bases between. The CDR3 extends over 14 amino acids. Germline CDR1 MNHNY, CDR2 SVGAGI (reference sequence).

The rearrangement links TRBV19 to TRBJ1-3; TRBD1 aligns across 7 bases. CDR1 and CDR2 from the germline V gene are LNHDA and SQIVND (reference sequence). The CDR3 contains 15 residues. V was clipped by 7 bases and J by 0 bases; unmatched bases: 6. CDR3 residues: CASTTGASSGNTIYF. CDR3 nucleotide sequence: TGTGCCAGTACCACAGGGGCCAGCTCTGGAAACACCATATATTTT. Full variable domain (remainder filled in from reference TRBV19 and TRBJ1-3): DGGITQSPKYLFRKEGQNVTLSCEQNLNHDAMYWYRQDPGQGLRLIYYSQIVNDFQKGDIAEGYSVSREKKESFPLTVTSAQKNPTAFYLCASTTGASSGNTIYFGEGSWLTVV.

The chain couples TRBV6-5 to TRBJ1-2; 7 bases map to TRBD1. The CDR3 length is 15 residues. V was pared by 8 bases and J by 4 bases, with 13 bases of the junction left unmatched. The germline gives CDR1 MNHEY, CDR2 SVGAGI. Here the CDR3 DNA reads TGTGCCAGCCTCGACAGGGACGGCCCACCCTATGGCTACACCTTC. It encodes CASLDRDGPPYGYTF.

J is TRBJ2-5 and V is TRBV6-1; TRBD1 matches at 9 bases. The CDR3 totals 14 residues. The V and J ends lost 5 bases and 3 bases, in that order; junction bases with no gene match: 4. The germline gives CDR1 MNHNS, CDR2 SASEGT. The CDR3 here is CASSPRTGEETQYF. DNA of the CDR3: TGTGCCAGCAGTCCTAGGACAGGGGAAGAGACCCAGTACTTC.

This clone came up a few times. Distinct nucleotide sequences in the sample also encode this CDR3. V gene TRBV10-2 combines with J gene TRBJ2-7; either TRBD1 or TRBD2 may fit D (6 bases each). CDR3 length: 14 residues. V gave up 5 bases and J gave up 0 bases, with 11 bases separating them. From germline, CDR1 is WSHSY and CDR2 SAAADI. The CDR3 loop reads CASSKGGSSYEQYF. The CDR3 DNA is TGCGCCAGCAGTAAGGGGGGCAGCTCCTACGAGCAGTACTTC.

This sequence joins TRBV10-1 and TRBJ2-2, with 8 bases fitting TRBD1. The V gene end was trimmed by 6 bases and the J gene end by 4 bases; junction bases not matched to a gene: 7. Germline CDR1 and CDR2: WNHNN and SYGVQD (reference sequence). The CDR3 sequence is 15 residues long. Written as DNA, the CDR3 is TGCGCCAGCAGCTCCGGGACAGGAGTCACCGGGGAGCTGTTTTTT. It is translated as CASSSGTGVTGELFF.

The chain employs TRBV5-5 and TRBJ1-5; perhaps TRBD1 as D (5 bases). This CDR3 spans 15 amino acids. Between the trimmed V and J ends, which lost 1 base and 2 bases, there was a span of 10 bases. Germline CDR1 and CDR2: SGHKS and YYEKEE (reference sequence). The CDR3 DNA reads as TGTGCCAGCAGCTTGTACGGGGGAGGCAATCAGCCCCAGCATTTT. This codes for CASSLYGGGNQPQHF.

The chain has TRBV5-1 and TRBJ1-1, with TRBD1 identical over 12 bases. The V and J ends lost 4 bases and 3 bases, in that order; junction bases with no gene match: 7. This CDR3 spans 16 amino acids. Germline V lookup: CDR1 SGHRS, CDR2 YFSETQ. This chain's CDR3 is CASSGPGTGGHTEAFF. The CDR3 nucleotides are TGCGCCAGCAGCGGTCCCGGGACAGGGGGCCACACTGAAGCTTTCTTT. Full variable domain (remainder filled in from reference TRBV5-1 and TRBJ1-1): KAGVTQTPRYLIKTRGQQVTLSCSPISGHRSVSWYQQTPGQGLQFLFEYFSETQRNKGNFPGRFSGRQFSNSRSEMNVSTLELGDSALYLCASSGPGTGGHTEAFFGQGTRLTVV.

This rearrangement joins TRBV11-3 to TRBJ2-2; D is unclear. V was pared by 0 bases and J by 4 bases, with 3 bases between. CDR1 is SGHNT, CDR2 YENEEA, per germline. This CDR3 has 13 amino acids. CDR3 DNA sequence: TGTGCCAGCAGCTTAGACGGCACCGGGGAGCTGTTTTTT. Encoded protein: CASSLDGTGELFF.

DNA for the CDR3: TGTGCCAGTAGTATTTGGGGTAGTGGGACAGGGGGAGATACGCAGTATTTT. It is translated as CASSIWGSGTGGDTQYF. The V and J genes are TRBV19 and TRBJ2-3, with 11 bases matching TRBD1. The V gene end was trimmed by 3 bases and the J gene end by 5 bases; junction bases not matched to a gene: 10. The CDR3 length is 17 residues. CDR1 is LNHDA and CDR2 is SQIVND in the germline V gene (reference sequence).

This chain joins TRBV19 and TRBJ2-3; 10 bases are shared with TRBD2. Germline V lookup: CDR1 LNHDA, CDR2 SQIVND (reference sequence). This CDR3 has 14 amino acids. With 6 bases clipped from V and 5 bases from J, the junction kept 5 bases outside the gene matches. The CDR3 coding sequence is TGTGCCAGTAGGGAGCGGGGGGGCCAAGATACGCAGTATTTT. Amino acid sequence: CASRERGGQDTQYF. Together with reference TRBV19 and TRBJ2-3, the CDR3 gives the full variable domain: DGGITQSPKYLFRKEGQNVTLSCEQNLNHDAMYWYRQDPGQGLRLIYYSQIVNDFQKGDIAEGYSVSREKKESFPLTVTSAQKNPTAFYLCASRERGGQDTQYFGPGTRLTVL.

The chain has TRBV6-5 and TRBJ1-2; 7 bases fit TRBD1. V lost 2 bases to trimming and J lost 9 bases; unmatched junction nucleotides: 3. Germline V gives CDR1 MNHEY, CDR2 SVGAGI. The CDR3 runs to 12 residues. CDR3 in amino acids: CASSYRQGSYTF. The CDR3 DNA is TGTGCCAGCAGTTACCGACAGGGTAGCTACACCTTC.